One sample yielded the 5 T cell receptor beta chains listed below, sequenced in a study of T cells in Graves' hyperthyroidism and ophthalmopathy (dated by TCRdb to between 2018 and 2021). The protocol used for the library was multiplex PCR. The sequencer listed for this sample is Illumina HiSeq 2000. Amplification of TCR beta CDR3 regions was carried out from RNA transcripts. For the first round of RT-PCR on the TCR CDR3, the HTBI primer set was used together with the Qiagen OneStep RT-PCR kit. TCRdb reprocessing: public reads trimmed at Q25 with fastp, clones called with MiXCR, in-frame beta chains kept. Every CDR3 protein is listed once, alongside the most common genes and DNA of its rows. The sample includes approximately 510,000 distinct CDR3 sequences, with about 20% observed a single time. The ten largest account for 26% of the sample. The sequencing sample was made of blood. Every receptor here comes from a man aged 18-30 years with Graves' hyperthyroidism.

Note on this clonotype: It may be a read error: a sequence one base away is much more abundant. The CDR3 region has the DNA TGTGCCAGCAGTGAAGACGAGGGAGTCAAAAACATTAAGTACTTC. Translating it yields CASSEDEGVKNIKYF. The gene calls are TRBV6-1 and TRBJ2-4; D might be TRBD2 (5 bases). Germline CDR1 reads MNHNS; CDR2 reads SASEGT. This CDR3 spans 15 amino acids.

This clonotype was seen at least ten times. DNA of the CDR3: TGTGCCAGCGCCACAGTTCAGGAGACCCAGTACTTC. Encoded protein: CASATVQETQYF. The chain carries TRBV12-3 or TRBV12-4 and TRBJ2-5; D is unresolved. V was shortened by 8 bases and J by 5 bases, with 12 bases between the two germline ends. This CDR3 region has 12 residues.

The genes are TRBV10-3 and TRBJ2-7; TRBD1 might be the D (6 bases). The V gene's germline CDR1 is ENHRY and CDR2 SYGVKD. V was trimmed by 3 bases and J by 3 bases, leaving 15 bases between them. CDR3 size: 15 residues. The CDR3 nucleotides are TGTGCCATCAGTGACCCCACAGGGAGAATCTACGAGCAGTACTTC. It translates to CAISDPTGRIYEQYF.

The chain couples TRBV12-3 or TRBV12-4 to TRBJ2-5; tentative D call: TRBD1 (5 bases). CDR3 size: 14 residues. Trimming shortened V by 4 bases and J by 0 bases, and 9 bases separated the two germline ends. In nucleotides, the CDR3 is TGTGCCAGCAGTTCCAACAGGTACCAAGAGACCCAGTACTTC. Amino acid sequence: CASSSNRYQETQYF.

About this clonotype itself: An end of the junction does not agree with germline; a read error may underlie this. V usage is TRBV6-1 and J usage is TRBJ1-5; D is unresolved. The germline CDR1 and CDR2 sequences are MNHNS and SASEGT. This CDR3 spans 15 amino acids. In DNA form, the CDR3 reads TGTGCCAGCAGCCAAGCAAGTCAGCCAAATCAGCCCCAGCAGTTT. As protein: CASSQASQPNQPQQF.